The rows below give T cell receptor beta chains drawn from one sample of a study of T cells in Graves' hyperthyroidism and ophthalmopathy. TCRdb itself ran the multiplex PCR reads through MiXCR, one entry per CDR3 protein. The sample lists about 360,000 distinct CDR3 sequences, roughly 13% seen once, with around 9.2% in the top ten. Specimen: blood. The receptors were sampled from a woman aged 18-29 years with Graves' hyperthyroidism. CDR3s include the opening cysteine and the closing phenylalanine or tryptophan. D genes are given only for firm matches. The listing skips clone size in some rows; elsewhere it reads once, few, many or a size class.

j_call d_call clone_size v_call cdr3_nt cdr3_aa
TRBJ2-3 - many TRBV2 TGTGCCAGCAGTGAAGAACGGGATTTCACAGATACGCAGTATTTT CASSEERDFTDTQYF
TRBJ2-7 - - TRBV7-9 TGTGCCAGCAGCGCTGGACACAGCTCCTACGAGCAGTACTTC CASSAGHSSYEQYF
TRBJ1-2 - few TRBV5-1 TGCGCCAGCAGCTTGCGTTGGAGCGACTATGGCTACACCTTC CASSLRWSDYGYTF
TRBJ2-6 - many TRBV5-6 TGTGCCAGCAGTTCACAGGGTTCTGGGGCCAACGTCCTGACTTTC CASSSQGSGANVLTF
TRBJ1-2 - many TRBV27 TGTGCCAGCAGTACCGGGAGAGACTATGGCTACACCTTC CASSTGRDYGYTF
TRBJ2-2 - many TRBV2 TGTGCCAGCAGTGATGGTAGGAACCCCGACACCGGGGAGCTGTTTTTT CASSDGRNPDTGELFF
TRBJ2-5 TRBD1 many TRBV2 TGTGCCAGCAGTCCTATACAGGGGAAGGGAGAGACCCAGTACTTC CASSPIQGKGETQYF
TRBJ1-1 - - TRBV11-2 TGTGCCAGCAGCTCTCGGGGCGAAGCTTTCTTT CASSSRGEAFF
TRBJ2-2 TRBD2 many TRBV9 TGTGCCAGCAGCCCCCTCGGGGGGATATACACCGGGGAGCTGTTTTTT CASSPLGGIYTGELFF
TRBJ2-2 - many TRBV7-9 TGTGCCAGCAGCTTAGGCGGGGCAGGCGTTGCCGGGGAGCTGTTTTTT CASSLGGAGVAGELFF
TRBJ2-1 TRBD2 - TRBV19 TGTGCCAGTAGCGGGACTAGCCCTTACAATGAGCAGTTCTTC CASSGTSPYNEQFF
TRBJ2-7 - few TRBV29-1 TGCAGCGCCGCCTGGTCGGGTCCCTACGAGCAGTACTTC CSAAWSGPYEQYF
TRBJ2-2 - few TRBV7-7 TGTGCTAGCACCCAGGAGGGGCTGGGAGGGGAGCTGTTTTTT CASTQEGLGGELFF
TRBJ1-5 - - TRBV19 TGTGCCAGCGACAGAAACAATCAGCCCCAGCATTTT CASDRNNQPQHF
TRBJ2-7 TRBD1 many TRBV12-3/TRBV12-4 TGTGCCAGCAGTCGTACAGGGGAACAAGGGGGATACGAGCAGTACTTC CASSRTGEQGGYEQYF
TRBJ1-1 TRBD1 few TRBV20-1 TGCAGTCCCTCCAGGGGGGGCACTGAAGCTTTCTTT CSPSRGGTEAFF
TRBJ2-5 TRBD1 many TRBV14 TGTGCCAGCAGCCTGAGGACAGGGAGGTTTAGGGCCGTTGCGGAGACCCAGTACTTC CASSLRTGRFRAVAETQYF
TRBJ2-1 - many TRBV3-1 TGTGCCAGCAGCCAAGGGGAAGGCAATGAGCAGTTCTTC CASSQGEGNEQFF
TRBJ1-5 TRBD1 few TRBV4-1 TGCGCCAGCAGCCAACCGCCGGGACAGCCTCGTCAGCCCCAGCATTTT CASSQPPGQPRQPQHF
TRBJ2-5 - - TRBV6-4 TGTGCCAGCAGTGTCATGGAGACCCAGTACTTC CASSVMETQYF
TRBJ2-7 TRBD1 many TRBV11-2 TGTGCCAGCAGCTTTGGGCTCCGGGACAGCTACGAGCAGTACTTC CASSFGLRDSYEQYF
TRBJ1-2 - many TRBV29-1 TGCAGCGTTGAGGGCGGCTACACCTTC CSVEGGYTF
TRBJ2-7 TRBD2 many TRBV28 TGTGCCAGCAGTTTTCACGGCGGGGGCGAGCAGTACTTC CASSFHGGGEQYF
TRBJ1-4 - few TRBV7-3 TGTGCCAGCAGCTCGAAACAGGGAGGAAAACTGTTTTTT CASSSKQGGKLFF
TRBJ1-2 TRBD1 many TRBV30 TGTGCCTGGGACAGGGAGGATGGCTACACCTTC CAWDREDGYTF
TRBJ1-1 TRBD1 many TRBV20-1 TGCAGTGCCAACCGGGACAGGGTCACTGAAGCTTTCTTT CSANRDRVTEAFF
TRBJ2-4 - many TRBV2 TGTGCCAGCAGTGAAGAGCGGGTGAGGGTAAACAAAAACATTCAGTACTTC CASSEERVRVNKNIQYF
TRBJ2-7 TRBD1 many TRBV27 TGTGCCAGCAGTGCCGGACAGGGGGACGAGCAGTACTTC CASSAGQGDEQYF
TRBJ2-1 TRBD2 many TRBV6-2/TRBV6-3 TGTGCCAGCACCGACCCCGGACTAGCGGGTTACAATGAGCAGTTCTTC CASTDPGLAGYNEQFF
TRBJ2-3 - many TRBV28 TGTGCCAGCAGTTTAAGGGCGGACACCGCTAGCACAGATACGCAGTATTTT CASSLRADTASTDTQYF
TRBJ2-1 - many TRBV3-1 TGTGCCAGCAGCCAAGATATGATACAGTCAAACAATGAGCAGTTCTTC CASSQDMIQSNNEQFF
TRBJ2-7 - many TRBV20-1 TGCAGTGCTTCCGGGGGCGGGAACGAGCAGTACTTC CSASGGGNEQYF
TRBJ1-2 TRBD1 many TRBV28 TGTGCCAGCAGTTTACAAGACAGGGGCTATGGCTACACCTTC CASSLQDRGYGYTF
TRBJ2-7 - many TRBV29-1 TGCAGCGTTAACACAGGGTCTAACTACGAGCAGTACTTC CSVNTGSNYEQYF
TRBJ1-1 TRBD1 many TRBV28 TGTGCCAGCAGTTTGCGGACAGGGGGCTGGGGCACTGAAGCTTTCTTT CASSLRTGGWGTEAFF
TRBJ2-1 TRBD2 many TRBV3-1 TGTGCCAGCAGCCAGGACTCCGGGACTAGCGACGCCAATGAGCAGTTCTTC CASSQDSGTSDANEQFF
TRBJ1-1 TRBD1 - TRBV3-1 TGTGCCAGCAGCCAAGAACAGGGGGCGGGTGAAGCTTTCTTT CASSQEQGAGEAFF
TRBJ1-4 - many TRBV5-4 TGTGCCAGCAGTGGGGGCCCTAATGAAAAGCTGTTTTTT CASSGGPNEKLFF
TRBJ1-4 - - TRBV7-9 TGTGCCAGCAGCCCCCGGGGGAACAGGATTAATGAAAAACTGTTTTTT CASSPRGNRINEKLFF
TRBJ2-3 - many TRBV12-3/TRBV12-4 TGTGCCAGCAGTTTTGGAAGGGCCTCAGATACGCAGTATTTT CASSFGRASDTQYF
TRBJ2-7 - many TRBV20-1 TGCAGTTCGGGACTTAACTACGAGCAGTACTTC CSSGLNYEQYF
TRBJ2-7 - - TRBV5-4 TGTGCCAGCAGCCCTTCGGACAGTTCAACCTACGAGCAGTACTTC CASSPSDSSTYEQYF